This T cell receptor beta chain comes out of a study of blood T cell repertoires in COVID-19. Across the whole study: Samples of COVID-19 (acute and convalescent) were obtained from the United States, Italy and Spain. T cells, B-cell-depleted T cells, or PBMCs supplied cDNA or gDNA.

Generated by immunoSEQ multiplex PCR, the TCRdb table keeps only in-frame clones and is missing some. Of approximately 330,000 clones in the sample, roughly 90% are singletons; the top ten hold 3.5% to 4%. CDR1 and CDR2 (germline): SGHAT, FQNNGV. This CDR3 contains 15 residues. The V gene lost 2 bases and the J gene lost 0 bases, with 11 bases spanning the gap. The chain couples TRBV11-2 to TRBJ2-7; the D is unclear. Sequencing input: peripheral blood. The sequence came from a woman between 45 and 65 years old with active or convalescent COVID-19. The CDR3 DNA is TGTGCCAGCAGCTTATCGCCGACTGGCTCCTACGAGCAGTACTTC. This sequence encodes CASSLSPTGSYEQYF.